Listed below are T cell receptor beta chains from one sample, sequenced in a study of shared clonotypes between healthy human individuals. Sequencing used immunoSEQ multiplex PCR; TCRdb keeps in-frame clones, though not all of them. The sample lists 550,000 to 850,000 clones, over 55% occurring once. Sequencing input: memory CD4+ T cells sorted from blood. These receptors all come from a woman between 25 and 40 years old in good health. The CDR3 runs from the conserved cysteine through the conserved F or W.

V,J,CDR3
TRBV19,TRBJ2-1,CASSIVGRGEQFF
TRBV4-1,TRBJ2-2,CASSHLSGDDTGELFF
TRBV9,TRBJ2-1,CASSVDRPGQAYNEQFF
TRBV6-1,TRBJ1-5,CASSTQGNSNQPQHF
TRBV7-8,TRBJ2-7,CASSLAQGPYEQYF
TRBV18,TRBJ2-5,CASSPRGRDRETQYF
TRBV7-2,TRBJ2-1,CASSLDSIWSAGVPNEQFF
TRBV21-1,TRBJ1-1,CASSKGPRGMNTEAFF
TRBV6-5,TRBJ2-5,CASSLSSQGTQYF
TRBV5-1,TRBJ2-2,CASSLGAAGAGELFF
TRBV5-1,TRBJ1-5,CASSVGGPNSNQPQHF
TRBV28,TRBJ2-7,CASSSHSGRGTEQYF
TRBV28,TRBJ2-5,CASSLMFKGGQETQYF
TRBV7-9,TRBJ2-7,CASSPGRGSLPHEQYF
TRBV5-8,TRBJ2-7,CASSFQKGGPYEQYF
TRBV28,TRBJ2-5,CASEGGQREVTQYF
TRBV19,TRBJ2-3,CASTPGKGIWADTQYF
TRBV7-6,TRBJ2-7,CASSLGVTTYEQYF
TRBV6-5,TRBJ2-5,CASSYTTGAQYF
TRBV28,TRBJ1-1,CASRPISGQGLNTEAFF
TRBV19,TRBJ1-1,CASSAPDRRTEAFF
TRBV27,TRBJ2-2,CASSTLAANTGELFF
TRBV7-3,TRBJ2-2,CASSLSGPTGELFF
TRBV2,TRBJ2-7,CASQPRGLEQYF
TRBV5-1,TRBJ2-1,CASSGGDRRKQFF
TRBV5-5,TRBJ2-7,CASGTEQYF
TRBV5-1,TRBJ2-2,CASSPAPGNTGELFF
TRBV5-1,TRBJ2-3,CASSWPAFRVAAGEQDTQYF
TRBV2,TRBJ2-7,CASSVHALMYEQYF
TRBV7-2,TRBJ2-5,CASLGGLAGVQETQYF
TRBV6-4,TRBJ2-1,CASSELTSGQQFF
TRBV7-9,TRBJ2-7,CASRGQKDYEQYF
TRBV20-1,-,CSGTTYEQYF
TRBV16,TRBJ1-2,CASSPGDSYGYTF
TRBV7-2,TRBJ1-3,CASSSNRGSGNTIYF
TRBV19,TRBJ1-5,CASSMGLNQPQHF
TRBV30,TRBJ1-3,CAWATTSGNTIYF
TRBV7-2,TRBJ2-1,CASSFMVGSYNEQFF